The entry that follows covers one TCR beta chain sequence. The data belong to a study of technical replicates of blood from a handful of donors. Only in-frame clones appear in the TCRdb table, and some are missing; sequencing was by immunoSEQ multiplex PCR. The data show about 60,000 clones, more than 70% seen once. The CDR3 is made up of 13 amino acids. After removal of 4 bases from V and 7 bases from J, the junction contained 6 bases not matched to a gene. The germline gives CDR1 GTSNPN, CDR2 SVGIG (reference sequence). This chain connects TRBV30 to TRBJ1-5, with 8 bases identical to TRBD1. This clonotype was sampled from a human donor in good health. Some clones in this sample may be carry-over from other donors' samples. Sequenced material: PBMCs. The CDR3 sequence: CAWNTGGRQPQHF. The CDR3 coding sequence is TGTGCCTGGAACACAGGGGGTCGGCAGCCCCAGCATTTT.